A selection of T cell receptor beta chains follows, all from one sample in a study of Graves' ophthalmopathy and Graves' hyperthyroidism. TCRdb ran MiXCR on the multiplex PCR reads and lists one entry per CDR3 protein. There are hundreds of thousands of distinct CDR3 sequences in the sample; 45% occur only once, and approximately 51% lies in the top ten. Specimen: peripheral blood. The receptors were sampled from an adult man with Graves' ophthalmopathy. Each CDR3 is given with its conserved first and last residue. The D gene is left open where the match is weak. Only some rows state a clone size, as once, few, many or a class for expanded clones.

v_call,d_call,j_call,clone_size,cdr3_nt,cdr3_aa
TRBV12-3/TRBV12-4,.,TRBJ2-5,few,TGTGCCAGCAGCGCTCCGCGGGAGACCCAGTACTTC,CASSAPRETQYF
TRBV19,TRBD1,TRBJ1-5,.,TGTGCCAGTAGTACTGACAGGGTCCAGCCCCAGCATTTT,CASSTDRVQPQHF
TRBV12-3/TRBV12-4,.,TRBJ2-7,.,TGTGCCAGCAGTTTAGAGAGCAGTTGGGGGTGGGCCTACGAGCAGTACTTC,CASSLESSWGWAYEQYF
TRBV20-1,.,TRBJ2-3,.,TGCAGTGCCACAGGGCCCTCTAGCACAGATACGCAGTATTTT,CSATGPSSTDTQYF
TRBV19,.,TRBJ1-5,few,TGTGCCAGTAGTATTCGACTCGGGACTAGGGATAATCAGCCCCAGCATTTT,CASSIRLGTRDNQPQHF
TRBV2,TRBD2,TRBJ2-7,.,TGTGCCAGCAGGGGGGGGGGCTACGAGCAGTACTTC,CASRGGGYEQYF
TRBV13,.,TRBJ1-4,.,TGTGCCAGCAGCTTCAGGACAGCAACTAATGAAAAACTGTTTTTT,CASSFRTATNEKLFF
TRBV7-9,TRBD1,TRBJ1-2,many,TGTGCCAGCAGCTTAGACAGGGGTGGCTACACCTTC,CASSLDRGGYTF
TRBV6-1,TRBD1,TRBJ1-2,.,TGTGCCAGCAGTTTATTAGGGGGCGTAAAGGATGGCTACACCTTC,CASSLLGGVKDGYTF
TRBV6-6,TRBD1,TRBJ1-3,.,TGTGCCAGCAGTTTCGCAGGGGGCGGTGGAAACACCATATATTTT,CASSFAGGGGNTIYF
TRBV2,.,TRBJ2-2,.,TGTGCCAGCAGCTTCGGAGGTCGGATCACCGGGGAGCTGTTTTTT,CASSFGGRITGELFF
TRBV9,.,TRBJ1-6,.,TGTGCCAGCAGCGTAGGGCGGACAAATAATTCACCCCTCCACTTT,CASSVGRTNNSPLHF
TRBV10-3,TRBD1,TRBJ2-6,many,TGTGCCATCAGTGAGCGAGGGACAGTTGGGGCCAACGTCCTGACTTTC,CAISERGTVGANVLTF
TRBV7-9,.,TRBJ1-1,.,TGTGCCAGCAGCGACAGACAAAGCAACACTGAAGCTTTCTTT,CASSDRQSNTEAFF
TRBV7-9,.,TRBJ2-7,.,TGTGCCAGCAGCCCAGAGACCAACTCCTACGAGCAGTACTTC,CASSPETNSYEQYF
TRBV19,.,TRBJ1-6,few,TGTGCCAGTAGTATTCCCCCCCTCGATAATTCACCCCTCCACTTT,CASSIPPLDNSPLHF
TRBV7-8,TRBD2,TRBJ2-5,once,TGTGCCAGCAGTCAACGGGGGGTACAAGAGACCCAGTACTTC,CASSQRGVQETQYF